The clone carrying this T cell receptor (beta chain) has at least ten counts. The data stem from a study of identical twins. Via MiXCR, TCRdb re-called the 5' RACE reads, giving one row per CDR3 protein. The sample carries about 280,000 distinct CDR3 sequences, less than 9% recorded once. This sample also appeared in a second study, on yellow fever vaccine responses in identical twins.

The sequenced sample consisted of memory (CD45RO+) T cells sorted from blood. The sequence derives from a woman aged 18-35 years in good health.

For the CDR3, the DNA is TGTGCCATCAGTGACGCGGGGGTTCCCTACGAGCAGTACTTC. Translated, it gives CAISDAGVPYEQYF. The rearrangement links TRBV10-3 to TRBJ2-7, with 7 positions matching TRBD2. The CDR3 loop spans 14 amino acids. The J segment lost 2 bases and the V segment lost 3 bases, leaving 4 bases of the junction unmatched. The germline gives CDR1 ENHRY, CDR2 SYGVKD.